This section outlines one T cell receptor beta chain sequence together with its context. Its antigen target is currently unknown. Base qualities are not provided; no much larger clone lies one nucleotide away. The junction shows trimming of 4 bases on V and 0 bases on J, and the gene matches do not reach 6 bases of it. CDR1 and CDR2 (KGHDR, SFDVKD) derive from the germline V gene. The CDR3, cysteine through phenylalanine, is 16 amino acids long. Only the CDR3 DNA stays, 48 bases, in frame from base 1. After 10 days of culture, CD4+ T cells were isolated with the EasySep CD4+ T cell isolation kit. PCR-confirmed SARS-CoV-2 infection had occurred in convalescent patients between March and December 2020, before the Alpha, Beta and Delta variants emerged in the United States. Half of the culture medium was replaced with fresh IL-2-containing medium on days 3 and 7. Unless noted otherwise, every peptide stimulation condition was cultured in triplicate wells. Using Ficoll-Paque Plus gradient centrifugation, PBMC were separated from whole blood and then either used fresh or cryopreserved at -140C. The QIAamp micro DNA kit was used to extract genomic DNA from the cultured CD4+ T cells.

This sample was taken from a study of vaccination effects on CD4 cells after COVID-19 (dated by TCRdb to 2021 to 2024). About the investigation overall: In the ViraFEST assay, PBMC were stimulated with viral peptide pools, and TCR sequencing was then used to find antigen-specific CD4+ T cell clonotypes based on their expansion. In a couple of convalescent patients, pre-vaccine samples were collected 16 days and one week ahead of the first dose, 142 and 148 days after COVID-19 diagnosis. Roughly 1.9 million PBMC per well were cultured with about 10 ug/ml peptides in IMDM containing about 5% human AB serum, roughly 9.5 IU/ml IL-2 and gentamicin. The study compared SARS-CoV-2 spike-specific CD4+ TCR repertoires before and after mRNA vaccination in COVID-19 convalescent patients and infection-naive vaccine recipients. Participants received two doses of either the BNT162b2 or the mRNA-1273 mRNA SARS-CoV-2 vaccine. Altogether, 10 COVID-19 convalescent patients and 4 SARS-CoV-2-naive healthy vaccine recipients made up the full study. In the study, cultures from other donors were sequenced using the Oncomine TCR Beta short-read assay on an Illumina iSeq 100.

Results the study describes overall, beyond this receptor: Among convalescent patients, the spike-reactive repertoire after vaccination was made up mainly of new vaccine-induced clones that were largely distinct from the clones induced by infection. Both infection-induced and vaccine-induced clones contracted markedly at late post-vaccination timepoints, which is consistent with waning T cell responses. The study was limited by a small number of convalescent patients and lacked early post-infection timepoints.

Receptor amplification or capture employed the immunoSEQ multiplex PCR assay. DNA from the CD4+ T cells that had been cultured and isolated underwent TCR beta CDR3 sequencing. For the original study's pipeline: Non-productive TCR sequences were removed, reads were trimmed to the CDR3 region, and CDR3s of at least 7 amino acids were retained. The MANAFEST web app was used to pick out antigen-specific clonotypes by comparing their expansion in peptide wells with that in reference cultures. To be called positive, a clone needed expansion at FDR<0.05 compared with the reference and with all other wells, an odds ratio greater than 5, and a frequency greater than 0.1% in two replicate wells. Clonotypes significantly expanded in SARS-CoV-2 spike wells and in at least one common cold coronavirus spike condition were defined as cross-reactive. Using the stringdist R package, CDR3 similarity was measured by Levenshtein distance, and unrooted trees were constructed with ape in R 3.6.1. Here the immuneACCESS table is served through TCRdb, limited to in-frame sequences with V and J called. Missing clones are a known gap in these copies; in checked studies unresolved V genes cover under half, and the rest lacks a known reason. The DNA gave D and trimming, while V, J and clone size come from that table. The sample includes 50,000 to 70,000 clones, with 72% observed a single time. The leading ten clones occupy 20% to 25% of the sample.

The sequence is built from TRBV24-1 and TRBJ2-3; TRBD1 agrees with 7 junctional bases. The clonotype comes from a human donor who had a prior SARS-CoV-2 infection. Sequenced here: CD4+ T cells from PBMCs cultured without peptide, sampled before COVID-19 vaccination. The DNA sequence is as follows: TGTGCCACCAGTGAAAGGGGGCAGGGGAGCACAGATACGCAGTATTTT. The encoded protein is CATSERGQGSTDTQYF.